This TCR beta chain was sequenced for a study of T cell responses to AZD1222 COVID-19 vaccine. V was cut by 7 bases and J by 8 bases, with 21 bases left in between. Germline loops: CDR1 WSHSY, CDR2 SAAADI. There are 15 residues in the CDR3. The method was immunoSEQ multiplex PCR; TCRdb's version includes in-frame clones alone and lacks a portion of them. Here the sample spans 150,000 to 200,000 clones, less than 90% being singletons. Findings and caveats of the study: Rises in breadth and depth of Spike-specific TCRs came after two AZD1222 doses. At study baseline, merely over 5 AZD1222 recipients were seropositive.

Regarding this clone: Its antigen is still unknown.

This chain connects TRBV10-2 to TRBJ2-1; D not certain. The starting material was peripheral blood, obtained on day 0 of AZD1222 vaccination. The source is an adult in good health. The CDR3 coding sequence is TGCGCCAGCACGCCGGGCTACCCGATGCCCCATGAGCAGTTCTTC. This encodes CASTPGYPMPHEQFF.